Listed here are 31 T cell receptor beta chains from one sample, sequenced in a study of cytomegalovirus exposure and HLA in healthy donors. The PCR ran on 60 Vbeta and 13 Jbeta primers. Here immunoSEQ multiplex PCR was the method, and the copy in TCRdb shows in-frame clones only, minus some. Of 81,000 or so clones listed, 77% are singletons. The sequenced sample consisted of PBMCs. Receptors originate from a man in his fifties or sixties in good health and CMV-seropositive.

V and J are TRBV4-1 and TRBJ2-3, with 10 positions matching TRBD2. Germline loops: CDR1 MGHRA, CDR2 YSYEKL. The CDR3 totals 17 residues. Unmatched junction bases numbered 7, after V lost 2 bases and J lost 2 bases. CDR3 region: CASSQIPSGSLTDTQYF. CDR3 DNA: TGCGCCAGCAGCCAAATCCCTAGCGGGAGCCTCACAGATACGCAGTATTTT.

The chain joins TRBV2 to TRBJ1-4, with TRBD1 identical over 7 bases. There are 15 residues in the CDR3. Germline-derived CDR1 and CDR2 are SNHLY and FYNNEI. J gave up 3 bases and V 3 bases, and 4 bases lay outside the gene matches. The CDR3 loop is CASSDRGSSNEKLFF. The CDR3 DNA reads TGTGCCAGCAGTGACAGGGGGTCCTCTAATGAAAAACTGTTTTTT.

V usage is TRBV5-1 and J usage is TRBJ2-1, with 7 positions matching TRBD2. CDR3 length equals 14 residues. Germline V gives CDR1 SGHRS, CDR2 YFSETQ. J was trimmed by 8 bases and V by 1 base; bases with no gene match: 6. This chain's CDR3 is CASSLSSGRYEQFF. DNA of the CDR3: TGCGCCAGCAGCTTGTCTAGCGGTAGGTATGAGCAGTTCTTC. Supplemented by reference TRBV5-1 and TRBJ2-1, the full variable domain reads KAGVTQTPRYLIKTRGQQVTLSCSPISGHRSVSWYQQTPGQGLQFLFEYFSETQRNKGNFPGRFSGRQFSNSRSEMNVSTLELGDSALYLCASSLSSGRYEQFFGPGTRLTVL.

A note on this clone: A much bigger clone sits one base away, suggesting this may be a read error. The CDR3 loop is CASSLDSVSYERYF. The CDR3 DNA follows: TGTGCCAGCAGCTTAGATAGCGTCTCCTACGAGCGGTACTTC. The rearrangement links TRBV11-2 to TRBJ2-5; D perhaps matches TRBD2 (5 bases). This CDR3 contains 14 residues. V was pared by 0 bases and J by 13 bases, with 18 bases between. In germline, CDR1 is SGHAT, CDR2 FQNNGV.

Worth noting for this clone: The identical CDR3 is also encoded by other nucleotide sequences in the sample. The chain carries TRBV25-1 and TRBJ1-1; D unclear. Trimming stripped 4 bases from V and 5 bases from J, with 20 bases between. This CDR3 has 16 amino acids. Germline assignment: CDR1 MGHDK and CDR2 SYGVNS. CDR3 region: CASSAEGSSAWTEAFF. The CDR3 DNA is TGTGCCAGCAGTGCCGAAGGGAGTTCGGCCTGGACTGAAGCTTTCTTT.

This clone appeared once. The V gene is TRBV19, the J gene TRBJ1-1; D gene ambiguous. The V end was cut by 0 bases, the J end by 0 bases, with 8 bases between. Germline CDR1 LNHDA, CDR2 SQIVND (reference sequence). CDR3 length equals 15 residues. This CDR3 reads CASSIDRVLNTEAFF. The CDR3 nucleotides are TGTGCCAGTAGTATAGACCGGGTCCTGAACACTGAAGCTTTCTTT.

The chain has TRBV11-3 and TRBJ2-7; TRBD2 agrees at 8 bases. CDR1 is SGHNT, CDR2 YENEEA, per germline. V was pared by 5 bases and J by 3 bases, with 12 bases of the junction left unmatched. The CDR3 loop spans 16 amino acids. CDR3 region: CASSPPGAGEYYEQYF. In DNA form, the CDR3 reads TGTGCCAGCAGCCCCCCAGGAGCGGGAGAATACTACGAGCAGTACTTC.

The chain uses TRBV29-1 and TRBJ1-1; TRBD1 matches at 8 bases. Germline V CDR1 and CDR2: SQVTM, ANQGSEA. The CDR3 sequence is 10 residues long. V shed 6 bases, J shed 8 bases, and the junction held 2 bases outside the gene matches. The CDR3 spells CSVRDREAFF. CDR3 in DNA: TGCAGCGTCCGGGACAGGGAAGCTTTCTTT.

The J gene is TRBJ2-7, the V gene TRBV19, with TRBD2 matching 9 bases. CDR3 size: 15 residues. Per the germline V gene, CDR1 is LNHDA and CDR2 is SQIVND (reference sequence). J lost 2 bases, V lost 3 bases, and 5 bases had no gene match. The CDR3 spells CASSIRREGAYEQYF. DNA of the CDR3: TGTGCCAGTAGTATTAGGCGGGAGGGGGCCTACGAGCAGTACTTC.

The chain has TRBV6-4 and TRBJ2-3; tentative D call: TRBD1 (6 bases). The CDR3 runs 14 residues. V was cut by 0 bases and J by 4 bases, with 8 bases left in between. Germline CDR1 and CDR2: MRHNA and SNTAGT. CDR3 protein: CASSDSGASDTQYF. The CDR3 nucleotides are TGTGCCAGCAGTGACTCGGGGGCCTCAGATACGCAGTATTTT.

CDR3 DNA sequence: TGTGCCAGCAGCTTAGATCGGGGGACTGACCCGGAACTGTTTTTT. It translates to CASSLDRGTDPELFF. The chain employs TRBV11-3 and TRBJ1-4; D may be TRBD1 (5 bases). CDR3 length: 15 residues. V was cut by 0 bases and J by 12 bases, with 17 bases left in between. Germline CDR1 reads SGHNT; CDR2 reads YENEEA.

The chain uses TRBV7-2 and TRBJ2-5; D might be TRBD1 (5 bases). The CDR3 has 15 amino acids. The V gene lost 6 bases and the J gene lost 5 bases, with 19 bases spanning the gap. Per germline, CDR1 SGHTA and CDR2 FQGNSA. CDR3 in DNA: TGTGCCAGCAGGCTGGATAGGGGTTCTTGGGAGACCCAGTACTTC. Its translation is CASRLDRGSWETQYF.

J is TRBJ2-7 and V is TRBV27; no definite D call. This CDR3 contains 16 residues. Trimming removed 2 bases from V and 9 bases from J, with 23 bases in between. Per germline, CDR1 MNHEY and CDR2 SMNVEV (reference sequence). The CDR3 DNA follows: TGTGCCAGCAGTTTAGTCGATGGCAATCCCAAAATCGTGCAGTACTTC. It translates to CASSLVDGNPKIVQYF.

The genes are TRBV10-3 and TRBJ1-5; 7 bases align to TRBD1. CDR3 length equals 15 residues. V dropped 2 bases and J dropped 2; count of bases not matched to a gene: 3. The V gene's germline CDR1 is ENHRY and CDR2 SYGVKD. DNA of the CDR3: TGTGCCATCAGTGAGCGGACAGGAGGCAATCAGCCCCAGCATTTT. Translation: CAISERTGGNQPQHF.

The chain uses TRBV5-1 and TRBJ1-4; 7 bases are a match to TRBD1. The J segment lost 5 bases and the V segment lost 0 bases, leaving 1 base of the junction unmatched. This CDR3 is 14 amino acids long. The germline gives CDR1 SGHRS, CDR2 YFSETQ. The CDR3 coding sequence is TGCGCCAGCAGCTTGGTGACAGGGAATGAAAAACTGTTTTTT. It is translated as CASSLVTGNEKLFF.

The rearrangement uses TRBV25-1 and TRBJ2-5; TRBD2 is a possible D gene (7 bases). The V end lost 6 bases, the J end lost 1 base, and 15 bases lay between the germline ends. This CDR3 comprises 15 residues. Germline loops: CDR1 MGHDK, CDR2 SYGVNS. CDR3 protein: CASRRAGATQETQYF. In DNA form, the CDR3 reads TGTGCCAGCAGGAGGGCGGGGGCCACCCAAGAGACCCAGTACTTC.

The chain couples TRBV28 to TRBJ1-5; D might be TRBD1 (5 bases). Germline-derived CDR1 and CDR2 are MDHEN and SYDVKM. Trimming stripped 7 bases from V and 0 bases from J, with 13 bases between. The CDR3 covers 15 residues. The CDR3 here is CASNLQENSNQPQHF. The CDR3, as DNA: TGTGCCAGCAACTTACAGGAAAATAGCAATCAGCCCCAGCATTTT.

This chain links TRBV30 with TRBJ2-3, with TRBD2 matching 7 bases. CDR1 and CDR2 from the germline V gene are GTSNPN and SVGIG (reference sequence). Trimming took 2 bases from V and 4 from J; bases not matched to a gene: 3. The CDR3 sequence is 13 residues long. The DNA for the CDR3 is TGTGCCTGGAGTTGGGCGGGAGCAGATACGCAGTATTTT. Translation: CAWSWAGADTQYF.

In regard to this clone: At one of its ends the junction is not consistent with the germline gene, which may arise from a read error. J is TRBJ2-1 and V is TRBV7-9; tentatively, D is TRBD2 (6 bases). This CDR3 has 14 residues. Germline lookup yields CDR1 SEHNR and CDR2 FQNEAQ (reference sequence). The CDR3: CSSSSQGLVTEQFF. The CDR3 nucleotides are TGTTCCAGCAGCTCCCAGGGACTCGTGACTGAGCAGTTCTTC.

This clone showed up just a few times. The J gene is TRBJ2-1, the V gene TRBV4-1; the D gene is possibly TRBD2 (6 bases). The CDR3 extends over 13 amino acids. CDR1 is MGHRA, CDR2 YSYEKL, per germline. V gave up 1 base and J gave up 10 bases, with 11 bases separating them. The CDR3 loop is CASSQGDSREQFF. The DNA of the CDR3 is TGCGCCAGCAGCCAAGGGGACTCCCGGGAGCAGTTCTTC.

The gene calls are TRBV12-5 and TRBJ2-4, with TRBD2 matching 7 bases. The length of the CDR3 is 14 residues. The germline V gene encodes CDR1 LGHNT and CDR2 FRNRAP. V was clipped by 6 bases and J by 5 bases; unmatched bases: 7. In DNA form, the CDR3 reads TGTGCTAGTGGCCAGTTGGGGGGGGAAAACATTCAGTACTTC. Residues: CASGQLGGENIQYF.

This clone was observed a single time. The genes are TRBV5-1 and TRBJ1-4; 8 bases line up with TRBD1. Germline CDR1 reads SGHRS; CDR2 reads YFSETQ. CDR3 size: 15 residues. The junction had 7 bases not matched to a gene; V was cut back by 4 bases and J by 5 bases. CDR3 amino acids: CASSPTGEGNEKLFF. CDR3 nucleotides: TGCGCCAGCAGCCCGACAGGGGAGGGGAATGAAAAACTGTTTTTT.

The rearrangement joins TRBV2 to TRBJ1-1, with 7 bases lining up with TRBD1. The CDR3 spans 14 residues. V gave up 1 base and J gave up 4 bases; unmatched junction bases: 3. CDR1 and CDR2 (germline): SNHLY, FYNNEI. CDR3 region: CASSEGQGFTEAFF. The CDR3 region has the DNA TGTGCCAGCAGTGAAGGACAGGGTTTCACTGAAGCTTTCTTT.

The V gene is TRBV19, the J gene TRBJ2-1; D possibly corresponds to TRBD2 (5 bases). V lost 0 bases, J lost 0 bases, and 12 bases lay in between. CDR3 length: 17 amino acids. Germline CDR1 and CDR2: LNHDA and SQIVND (reference sequence). In DNA, the CDR3 is TGTGCCAGTAGTATAGATTTAAGGACTGTCTCCTACAATGAGCAGTTCTTC. This codes for CASSIDLRTVSYNEQFF.

This clone was seen a few times. The chain recombines TRBV2 with TRBJ2-7; 8 bases match TRBD1. Losses at the gene ends were 7 bases for V and 4 bases for J; bases not matched to a gene: 12. There are 15 residues in the CDR3. Germline V gene lookup returns CDR1 SNHLY and CDR2 FYNNEI. The CDR3, as DNA: TGTGCCAGCACCTCGGACAGGGTTCTTGGTTACGAGCAGTACTTC. Residues: CASTSDRVLGYEQYF. Full variable domain (missing parts from reference TRBV2 and TRBJ2-7): EPEVTQTPSHQVTQMGQEVILRCVPISNHLYFYWYRQILGQKVEFLVSFYNNEISEKSEIFDDQFSVERPDGSNFTLKIRSTKLEDSAMYFCASTSDRVLGYEQYFGPGTRLTVT.

The J gene is TRBJ2-5, the V gene TRBV10-1; D is undetermined. The CDR3 is 13 amino acids. Trimming removed 4 bases from V and 1 base from J, with 7 bases in between. The germline V gene has CDR1 WNHNN and CDR2 SYGVQD (reference sequence). CDR3 amino acids: CASSATTQETQYF. In DNA, the CDR3 is TGCGCCAGCAGTGCGACAACCCAAGAGACCCAGTACTTC.

The J gene is TRBJ2-1, the V gene TRBV7-3; weak D call: TRBD2 (5 bases). The germline V and J ends were trimmed by 3 bases and 9 bases, with 6 bases remaining between them. This CDR3 region has 11 residues. Germline lookup yields CDR1 SGHTA and CDR2 FQGTGA. The CDR3 protein is CASSLGVEQFF. The CDR3, as DNA: TGTGCCAGCAGCTTGGGAGTTGAGCAGTTCTTC.

The count of this clone is one. CDR3 in DNA: TGTGCCAGCAGTCCGGGACTAGTAGATACTAGCACAGATACGCAGTATTTT. It translates to CASSPGLVDTSTDTQYF. This chain joins TRBV27 and TRBJ2-3, with 8 bases fitting TRBD2. The CDR3 spans 17 residues. V lost 5 bases, J lost 0 bases, and 10 bases stayed unmatched. CDR1 is MNHEY and CDR2 is SMNVEV in the germline V gene (reference sequence).

In nucleotides, the CDR3 is TGTGCCTGGAGTCCGGGACAGGCCTACGGACAGTACTTC. This sequence encodes CAWSPGQAYGQYF. The chain combines TRBV30 with TRBJ2-7; TRBD1 agrees at 8 bases. The V and J ends lost 2 bases and 10 bases, in that order; junction bases with no gene match: 10. The CDR3 contains 13 residues. Germline V gene sequence: CDR1 GTSNPN, CDR2 SVGIG (reference sequence).

This sequence joins TRBV5-1 and TRBJ2-7, with TRBD1 as a possible D gene (7 bases). Germline V gene data show CDR1 as SGHRS and CDR2 as YFSETQ. The CDR3 sequence is 14 residues long. V was shortened by 9 bases and J by 5 bases, with 21 bases between the two germline ends. Here the CDR3 reads CATSQGGASNEQYF. For the CDR3, the DNA is TGCGCCACCTCTCAGGGGGGCGCATCCAACGAGCAGTACTTC.

This chain uses TRBV6-5 with TRBJ2-5; D ambiguous. Germline CDR1 is MNHEY and CDR2 is SVGAGI. With 7 bases removed from V and 9 bases from J, the gap between germline ends came to 18 bases. The CDR3 is 13 amino acids. The CDR3 DNA sequence: TGTGCCAGCAATAATGGCCCAAGATGGTCCCAGTACTTC. The encoded protein is CASNNGPRWSQYF.